One sample yielded the 16 T cell receptor beta chains listed below, sequenced in a study of shared clonotypes between healthy human individuals. In the naive CD8 group, cells lacked CD45RO and were positively selected for CCR7, so terminally differentiated effector memory CD45RA+ cells were left out. Data came from immunoSEQ multiplex PCR; TCRdb stores just in-frame clones and leaves some out. Here the sample spans roughly 600,000 clones, roughly 98% being singletons. The specimen sequenced was naive CD8+ T cells sorted from blood. The receptors shown here come from a man aged 25-45 years in good health.

This clone was seen only a few times. The chain uses TRBV29-1 and TRBJ1-1, with D unresolved. CDR1 and CDR2 (germline): SQVTM, ANQGSEA. The CDR3 sequence is 14 residues long. V dropped 7 bases and J dropped 1 base, with 16 bases sitting between them. CDR3 loop: CSALWASGNTEAFF. The CDR3 DNA sequence: TGCAGCGCCCTATGGGCTTCGGGGAACACTGAAGCTTTCTTT.

This clone was recorded only once. The chain employs TRBV9 and TRBJ2-2; possibly TRBD1 for D (5 bases). CDR1 is SGDLS, CDR2 YYNGEE, per germline. The V and J ends lost 0 bases and 6 bases respectively, with 15 bases between them. The CDR3 has 16 residues. The CDR3 DNA sequence: TGTGCCAGCAGCGTAGGAACCCTTAGGGGCGCCGGGGAGCTGTTTTTT. It codes for CASSVGTLRGAGELFF. Looking up the rest from reference TRBV9 and TRBJ2-2 gives the full variable domain: DSGVTQTPKHLITATGQRVTLRCSPRSGDLSVYWYQQSLDQGLQFLIQYYNGEERAKGNILERFSAQQFPDLHSELNLSSLELGDSALYFCASSVGTLRGAGELFFGEGSRLTVL.

V usage is TRBV6-5 and J usage is TRBJ2-1; 9 bases match TRBD2. This CDR3 region has 16 residues. From germline, CDR1 is MNHEY and CDR2 SVGAGI. Trimming removed 4 bases from V and 6 bases from J; junction bases left unmatched: 10. In DNA form, the CDR3 reads TGTGCCAGCAGTTTAGAGCCTAGCGGGACCTCCAATGAGCAGTTCTTC. This gives the protein CASSLEPSGTSNEQFF.

Notes on this clone: Other DNA sequences from this sample encode an identical CDR3 as well. The chain links TRBV27 to TRBJ2-5; unclear D gene. This CDR3 is 14 amino acids long. The V gene lost 1 base and the J gene lost 5 bases, with 11 bases spanning the gap. Germline V CDR1 and CDR2: MNHEY, SMNVEV (reference sequence). CDR3 bases: TGTGCCAGCAGTTTATTGGGTGCCGAGGAGACCCAGTACTTC. Protein sequence: CASSLLGAEETQYF.

The chain combines TRBV13 with TRBJ2-7; unclear D gene. Trimming removed 5 bases from V and 2 bases from J, with 13 bases in between. From germline, CDR1 is PRHDT and CDR2 FYEKMQ (reference sequence). CDR3 length: 14 amino acids. For the CDR3, the DNA is TGTGCCAGCAGCGGCTCAAATTCCCCCTACGAGCAGTACTTC. As protein: CASSGSNSPYEQYF.

The sample holds one count of this clone. The chain uses TRBV9 and TRBJ2-1; TRBD2 matches 13 bases. V lost 1 base, J lost 2 bases, and 9 bases stayed unmatched. This CDR3 spans 19 amino acids. CDR1 SGDLS and CDR2 YYNGEE come from the germline V gene. In DNA form, the CDR3 reads TGTGCCAGCAGCGTAAAAGAACTAGCGGGAGGGAGGCCCTACAATGAGCAGTTCTTC. It codes for CASSVKELAGGRPYNEQFF.

The gene calls are TRBV27 and TRBJ2-7; D gene ambiguous. Per germline, CDR1 MNHEY and CDR2 SMNVEV (reference sequence). Trimming pared 0 bases from V and 7 bases from J, leaving 10 bases between. CDR3 size: 13 residues. CDR3 sequence reads: CASSLSSLSEQYF. In DNA, the CDR3 is TGTGCCAGCAGTTTATCGAGCTTATCAGAGCAGTACTTC.

The CDR3 sequence: CASSSTSGGPSSYEQYF. The CDR3 DNA reads as TGTGCCAGCAGCTCCACCTCGGGCGGGCCGTCCTCCTACGAGCAGTACTTC. J is TRBJ2-7 and V is TRBV7-9; the D gene is possibly TRBD2 (5 bases). Germline assignment: CDR1 SEHNR and CDR2 FQNEAQ (reference sequence). The CDR3 has 17 amino acids. V gave up 4 bases and J gave up 0 bases, with 19 bases separating them.

The chain combines TRBV29-1 with TRBJ2-7, with a tentative D call TRBD1 (5 bases). CDR1 SQVTM and CDR2 ANQGSEA come from the germline V gene. V was trimmed by 5 bases and J by 5 bases, leaving 19 bases between them. The CDR3 length is 14 residues. DNA for the CDR3: TGCAGCGTTACACACTTTGACAGTTACAACGAGCAGTACTTC. Its translation: CSVTHFDSYNEQYF.

The chain links TRBV25-1 to TRBJ2-2, with 10 bases lining up with TRBD2. The junction had 7 bases not matched to a gene; V was cut back by 1 base and J by 8 bases. CDR1 is MGHDK and CDR2 is SYGVNS in the germline V gene. The CDR3 has 16 residues. The CDR3 DNA sequence: TGTGCCAGCAGTGAATGGAGGACTAGCGGTTGGGGGGAGCTGTTTTTT. It encodes CASSEWRTSGWGELFF.

The rearrangement joins TRBV25-1 to TRBJ2-3; 10 positions agree with TRBD2. V gave up 5 bases and J gave up 2 bases; unmatched junction bases: 7. The germline V gene encodes CDR1 MGHDK and CDR2 SYGVNS. This CDR3 contains 16 residues. CDR3 in DNA: TGTGCCAGCAGTTCTGCGAGCGGGAGGGCCACAGATACGCAGTATTTT. Translating it yields CASSSASGRATDTQYF. Full variable domain (outside the CDR3, taken from reference TRBV25-1 and TRBJ2-3): EADIYQTPRYLVIGTGKKITLECSQTMGHDKMYWYQQDPGMELHLIHYSYGVNSTEKGDLSSESTVSRIRTEHFPLTLESARPSHTSQYLCASSSASGRATDTQYFGPGTRLTVL.

The chain carries TRBV7-8 and TRBJ1-5, with a weak D call TRBD1 (5 bases). Germline CDR1 reads SGHVS; CDR2 reads FQNEAQ. This CDR3 is 15 amino acids long. Trimming left V 5 bases short and J 2 bases short, with 13 bases between. The CDR3 nucleotides are TGTGCCAGCAGCCTGGTTGGGGCTGGCAATCAGCCCCAGCATTTT. Residues: CASSLVGAGNQPQHF.

The chain recombines TRBV7-9 with TRBJ2-1, with D possibly matching TRBD1 (6 bases). CDR1 and CDR2 from the germline V gene are SEHNR and FQNEAQ (reference sequence). V lost 4 bases to trimming and J lost 7 bases, with 11 bases between them. This CDR3 is 13 amino acids long. Written as DNA, the CDR3 is TGTGCCAGCAGCTCTACAGGGTTTAATGAGCAGTTCTTC. This encodes CASSSTGFNEQFF.

This chain uses TRBV4-1 with TRBJ2-7; tentatively, D is TRBD2 (6 bases). Between the trimmed V and J ends, which lost 3 bases and 2 bases, there was a span of 14 bases. From germline, CDR1 is MGHRA and CDR2 YSYEKL. This CDR3 has 15 amino acids. The CDR3 DNA reads as TGCGCCAGCAGCCAGGGAACGGGAGACGCCTACGAGCAGTACTTC. Translated: CASSQGTGDAYEQYF.

V gene TRBV7-8 combines with J gene TRBJ2-1, with a tentative D call TRBD2 (6 bases). V lost 0 bases and J 7 bases, leaving 19 bases between the germline ends. Germline CDR1 is SGHVS and CDR2 is FQNEAQ. This CDR3 has 17 residues. For the CDR3, the DNA is TGTGCCAGCAGCTTAGCGCTCACGGGAGTTGGTCGGAATGAGCAGTTCTTC. Protein product: CASSLALTGVGRNEQFF.

The chain joins TRBV6-6 to TRBJ2-7; 8 bases agree with TRBD2. V lost 4 bases, J lost 0 bases, and 5 bases stayed unmatched. Germline V CDR1 and CDR2: MNHNY, SVGAGI (reference sequence). CDR3 length: 15 residues. CDR3 amino acids: CASSFSGESSYEQYF. The CDR3, as DNA: TGTGCCAGCAGTTTTAGCGGGGAGAGCTCCTACGAGCAGTACTTC.